A selection of T cell receptor beta chains follows, all from one sample in a study of blood T cell repertoires in COVID-19. Profiled with immunoSEQ multiplex PCR; TCRdb holds only in-frame clones, not every one. The sample has under 100,000 clones, approximately 90% seen once. The sample taken for sequencing was peripheral blood. Source of these receptors: a man under 40 with acute or convalescent COVID-19. CDR3s include the opening cysteine and the closing phenylalanine or tryptophan. Each record gives: D gene, V gene, clone size, J gene, CDR3 DNA, CDR3 protein. D genes are given only for firm matches. A row's size may be missing; if present it is once, few, many or a size class.

NA	TRBV10-1	NA	TRBJ1-1	TGCGCCAGCAGTGGTGGCTTGAACACTGAAGCTTTCTTT	CASSGGLNTEAFF
TRBD2	TRBV27	few	TRBJ2-3	TGTGCCAGCAGTCGCCGTGCGGGAGGAGATACGCAGTATTTT	CASSRRAGGDTQYF
NA	TRBV28	NA	TRBJ2-2	TGTGCCACCCCAGGGCCGTCGGGGGAGCTGTTTTTT	CATPGPSGELFF
NA	TRBV3-1/TRBV3-2	NA	TRBJ1-6	TGTGCCAGCAGGGAGGGTTTCAGTTCACCCCTCCACTTT	CASREGFSSPLHF
TRBD2	TRBV19	NA	TRBJ2-1	TGTGCCAGTCACAGCGGGAGCTATGAGCAGTTCTTC	CASHSGSYEQFF
NA	TRBV30	NA	TRBJ2-7	TGTGCCTGGAGTTTTCGGACATACGAGCAGTACTTC	CAWSFRTYEQYF
TRBD2	TRBV28	NA	TRBJ2-1	TGTGCCAGCAGTTCTATCGAGACTAGCAGCGATGAGCAGTTCTTC	CASSSIETSSDEQFF
NA	TRBV7-3	NA	TRBJ1-2	TGTGCCAGCAGCCGAAGAGATGGCTACACCTTC	CASSRRDGYTF
TRBD1	TRBV7-9	NA	TRBJ1-6	TGTGCCAGCAGCTTAGCTTGGGACAGGGGTTCACCCCTCCACTTT	CASSLAWDRGSPLHF
TRBD2	TRBV30	NA	TRBJ2-2	TGTGCCTGGCATCCGGGACTAGCGGCCGGGGAGCTGTTTTTT	CAWHPGLAAGELFF
NA	TRBV18	NA	TRBJ1-3	TGTGCCAGCTCACCAAAGACGGGGACTGGAAACACCATATATTTT	CASSPKTGTGNTIYF